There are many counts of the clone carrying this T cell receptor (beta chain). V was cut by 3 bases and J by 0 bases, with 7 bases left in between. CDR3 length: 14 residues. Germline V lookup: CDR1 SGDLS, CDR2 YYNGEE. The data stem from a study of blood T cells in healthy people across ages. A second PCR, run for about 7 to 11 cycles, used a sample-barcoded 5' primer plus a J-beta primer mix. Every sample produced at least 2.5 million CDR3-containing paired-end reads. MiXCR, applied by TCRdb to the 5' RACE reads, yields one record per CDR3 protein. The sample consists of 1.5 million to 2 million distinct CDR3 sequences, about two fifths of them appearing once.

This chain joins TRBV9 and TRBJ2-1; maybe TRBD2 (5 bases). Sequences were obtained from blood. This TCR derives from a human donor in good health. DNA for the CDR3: TGTGCCAGCAGCGCGGGGAGCTCCTACAATGAGCAGTTCTTC. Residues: CASSAGSSYNEQFF.